These 21 T cell receptor beta chains originate from one sample sequenced in a study of T cells in Graves' hyperthyroidism and ophthalmopathy. TCR beta CDR3 sequences were amplified from RNA transcripts. The HTBI primer set served for first-round RT-PCR of the TCR CDR3. TCRdb called the multiplex PCR reads again in MiXCR, with one record for every CDR3 protein. The table lists 640,000 or so distinct CDR3 sequences, 14% to 15% of them singletons. Material: blood. The receptors derive from a woman in her 40s with Graves' ophthalmopathy.

This clonotype turned up a few times. The V call is TRBV18, the J call TRBJ2-7; a weak D match, TRBD2 (6 bases). Germline assignment: CDR1 KGHSH and CDR2 LQKENI. The CDR3 spans 14 residues. V gave up 0 bases and J gave up 5 bases, with 11 bases separating them. The CDR3 DNA reads as TGTGCCAGCTCACCACCGACTAGAGGCCACGAGCAGTACTTC. The encoded protein is CASSPPTRGHEQYF.

This clonotype was observed many times. This chain uses TRBV20-1 with TRBJ2-7; D call uncertain. The V and J ends lost 5 bases and 5 bases respectively, with 13 bases between them. The CDR3 covers 12 residues. CDR1 DFQATT and CDR2 SNEGSKA come from the germline V gene (reference sequence). The CDR3: CSALKGLDEQYF. Written as DNA, the CDR3 is TGCAGTGCTTTGAAAGGGCTGGACGAGCAGTACTTC.

This clonotype was seen only a few times. V usage is TRBV3-1 and J usage is TRBJ2-1; D call uncertain. V was shortened by 4 bases and J by 10 bases, with 11 bases between the two germline ends. The germline gives CDR1 LGHDT, CDR2 YNNKEL (reference sequence). This CDR3 spans 12 amino acids. The CDR3 DNA reads TGTGCCAGCAGCCGTGTAAGTAGGGAGCAGTTCTTC. Protein sequence: CASSRVSREQFF.

This clonotype was recorded many times. J is TRBJ2-7 and V is TRBV11-2, with 8 positions matching TRBD1. CDR3 size: 17 residues. V lost 5 bases to trimming and J lost 5 bases; unmatched junction nucleotides: 17. Germline values: CDR1 SGHAT, CDR2 FQNNGV. The CDR3 DNA reads TGTGCCAGCAGCCTAGGAGGATTCAGGACAGGGTTTCACGAGCAGTACTTC. Protein sequence: CASSLGGFRTGFHEQYF.

This clonotype came up many times. The chain employs TRBV10-1 and TRBJ1-1; unclear D gene. The germline CDR1 and CDR2 sequences are WNHNN and SYGVQD (reference sequence). CDR3 length: 12 amino acids. V lost 3 bases to trimming and J lost 5 bases, with 7 bases between them. This CDR3 is CASSDLGTEAFF. CDR3 DNA sequence: TGCGCCAGCAGTGACCTTGGGACTGAAGCTTTCTTT.

There are a few counts of this clonotype. This chain uses TRBV6-1 with TRBJ2-7, with TRBD2 matching 15 bases. Germline V gives CDR1 MNHNS, CDR2 SASEGT. J lost 4 bases, V lost 6 bases, and 4 bases had no gene match. The CDR3 has 15 residues. The CDR3 protein is CASRRGLAGGYEQYF. DNA for the CDR3: TGTGCCAGCAGGAGAGGACTAGCGGGAGGGTACGAGCAGTACTTC.

This clonotype has a count of ten or more. This chain links TRBV28 with TRBJ1-1; D gene ambiguous. This CDR3 comprises 14 residues. From germline, CDR1 is MDHEN and CDR2 SYDVKM. The V and J ends lost 5 bases and 1 base respectively, with 11 bases between them. The CDR3 spells CASSARTENTEAFF. The CDR3, as DNA: TGTGCCAGCAGTGCGCGAACAGAGAACACTGAAGCTTTCTTT.

Only a few counts were recorded for this clonotype. The V and J genes are TRBV20-1 and TRBJ2-2; D tentatively fits TRBD1 or TRBD2 (5 bases each). Germline V gene lookup returns CDR1 DFQATT and CDR2 SNEGSKA (reference sequence). The CDR3 is 20 amino acids. Trimming removed 0 bases from V and 0 bases from J, with 23 bases in between. CDR3 coding DNA: TGCAGTGCTAGAGAAATAGTCGGGCGTCTGGGACGGGCGAACACCGGGGAGCTGTTTTTT. Protein product: CSAREIVGRLGRANTGELFF.

The rearrangement links TRBV7-3 to TRBJ2-7; D uncertain. The V and J ends lost 5 bases and 3 bases respectively, with 20 bases between them. This CDR3 has 16 residues. Looked up from germline, CDR1 is SGHTA and CDR2 is FQGTGA. CDR3 nucleotides: TGTGCCAGCAGCCAGCATCCCCGGGCCTCTCTCTACGAGCAGTACTTC. It yields the protein CASSQHPRASLYEQYF.

V is TRBV2 and J is TRBJ2-2; D is unresolved. Germline V gene sequence: CDR1 SNHLY, CDR2 FYNNEI. Trimming removed 6 bases at V and 2 bases at J, with 16 bases between. The CDR3 is 16 amino acids. The CDR3 loop reads CASRSLSGFNTGELFF. CDR3 DNA sequence: TGTGCCAGCAGGAGCCTCTCCGGGTTTAACACCGGGGAGCTGTTTTTT.

The gene calls are TRBV4-1 and TRBJ2-7, with 8 nucleotides matching TRBD2. The V and J ends lost 4 bases and 5 bases, in that order; junction bases with no gene match: 19. Per germline, CDR1 MGHRA and CDR2 YSYEKL. This CDR3 has 18 amino acids. This CDR3 is CASSLSPPGSGRFDEQYF. The DNA for the CDR3 is TGCGCCAGCAGCCTCTCCCCCCCGGGGAGCGGGAGATTCGACGAGCAGTACTTC.

This clonotype was detected ten times or more. This rearrangement joins TRBV20-1 to TRBJ1-1, with TRBD1 matching 9 bases. This CDR3 is 13 amino acids long. V shed 6 bases, J shed 3 bases, and the junction held 5 bases outside the gene matches. CDR1 and CDR2 (germline): DFQATT, SNEGSKA (reference sequence). The CDR3 region has the DNA TGCAGTGCCTTGACAGGGGGTTACACTGAAGCTTTCTTT. This gives the protein CSALTGGYTEAFF.

This clonotype was observed many times. The chain couples TRBV11-2 to TRBJ2-5, with unresolved D. The CDR3 consists of 12 residues. V gave up 2 bases and J gave up 3 bases, with 4 bases separating them. Germline V gene data show CDR1 as SGHAT and CDR2 as FQNNGV. CDR3 DNA sequence: TGTGCCAGCAGCTTATTAGAAGAGACCCAGTACTTC. Translated: CASSLLEETQYF.

Ten or more counts support this clonotype. The chain combines TRBV2 with TRBJ1-1; a possible D gene is TRBD1 (5 bases). This CDR3 is built from 12 residues. The germline CDR1 and CDR2 sequences are SNHLY and FYNNEI. Trimming pared 11 bases from V and 1 base from J, leaving 11 bases between. CDR3 sequence: CAENQGNTEAFF. The CDR3 DNA follows: TGTGCCGAAAACCAGGGGAACACTGAAGCTTTCTTT.

This clonotype has at least ten counts. The CDR3 reads CASSPSPGVEQYF. The CDR3 bases are TGTGCCAGCTCACCATCGCCAGGGGTCGAGCAGTACTTC. This chain joins TRBV18 and TRBJ2-7; TRBD1 is a possible D gene (6 bases). V dropped 2 bases and J dropped 6 bases, with 11 bases sitting between them. Germline lookup yields CDR1 KGHSH and CDR2 LQKENI. This CDR3 has 13 residues.

This clonotype was found a few times. CDR3 bases: TGCAGCGTTGAATTGAGGACAGGGGGCAACACCGGGGAGCTGTTTTTT. Residues: CSVELRTGGNTGELFF. The chain uses TRBV29-1 and TRBJ2-2; 11 nucleotides line up with TRBD1. V lost 2 bases to trimming and J lost 2 bases; unmatched junction nucleotides: 4. The CDR3 length is 16 residues. Germline assignment: CDR1 SQVTM and CDR2 ANQGSEA.

There are many counts of this clonotype. This chain uses TRBV7-9 with TRBJ2-7; tentative D call: TRBD2 (5 bases). The CDR3 covers 13 residues. Germline V CDR1 and CDR2: SEHNR, FQNEAQ (reference sequence). The V end was cut by 0 bases, the J end by 5 bases, with 8 bases between. Written as DNA, the CDR3 is TGTGCCAGCAGCTTAGCGCAGAGGGACGAGCAGTACTTC. Its translation: CASSLAQRDEQYF.

This clonotype was counted ten times or more. The chain is built from TRBV5-1 and TRBJ1-1; D possibly corresponds to TRBD1 (5 bases). Trimming shortened V by 4 bases and J by 8 bases, and 15 bases separated the two germline ends. Germline-derived CDR1 and CDR2 are SGHRS and YFSETQ. The CDR3 is 13 amino acids. This CDR3 is CASSPGPISEAFF. Here the CDR3 DNA reads TGCGCCAGCAGCCCGGGACCGATAAGCGAAGCTTTCTTT.

This clonotype was seen repeatedly, ten times or more. The rearrangement links TRBV11-2 to TRBJ1-1, with D possibly TRBD1 on 6 matching bases. The V end lost 3 bases, the J end lost 4 bases, and 12 bases lay between the germline ends. The CDR3 totals 14 residues. Germline CDR1 and CDR2: SGHAT and FQNNGV. CDR3 coding DNA: TGTGCCAGCAGCTTCGGAACAGGGCCCACTGAAGCTTTCTTT. As protein: CASSFGTGPTEAFF.

This clonotype showed up many times. The chain uses TRBV6-1 and TRBJ2-7; 7 bases fit TRBD1. Germline trimming cut 0 bases from V and 7 bases from J; bases unmatched to any gene: 9. This CDR3 has 15 amino acids. Germline loops: CDR1 MNHNS, CDR2 SASEGT. The CDR3 is CASSEARRGLGEQYF. The CDR3 DNA reads TGTGCCAGCAGTGAAGCGCGAAGGGGGCTGGGGGAGCAGTACTTC.

The chain recombines TRBV28 with TRBJ2-1; 7 nucleotides line up with TRBD2. CDR1 and CDR2 from the germline V gene are MDHEN and SYDVKM. Trimming removed 8 bases from V and 0 bases from J; junction bases left unmatched: 4. This CDR3 is 14 amino acids long. CDR3 sequence (DNA): TGTGCCAGCTTCAGCGGGAACTCCTACAATGAGCAGTTCTTC. It specifies CASFSGNSYNEQFF.